Following are 21 T cell receptor beta chains from one sample sequenced in a study of cytomegalovirus exposure and HLA in healthy donors. The PCR had 60 Vbeta and 13 Jbeta primers. Repertoires were generated with immunoSEQ multiplex PCR, while TCRdb's copy carries only in-frame clones and drops some. The table lists about 180,000 clones, around 80% of them singletons. Sequenced sample: PBMCs. The receptors originated from a girl aged 2 to 9 in good health and CMV-seropositive.

V gene TRBV11-3 combines with J gene TRBJ2-5, with a possible D match to TRBD2 (5 bases). With 7 bases removed from V and 5 bases from J, the gap between germline ends came to 14 bases. This CDR3 region has 13 residues. Germline V gene data show CDR1 as SGHNT and CDR2 as YENEEA. The CDR3 spells CASTFRSGETQYF. The CDR3 DNA reads as TGTGCCAGCACTTTCCGTTCGGGGGAGACCCAGTACTTC.

CDR3 residues: CSVPDRGPEAFF. The DNA of the CDR3 is TGCAGCGTTCCGGACAGGGGCCCTGAAGCTTTCTTT. The chain employs TRBV29-1 and TRBJ1-1, with 9 bases aligning to TRBD1. There are 12 residues in the CDR3. From germline, CDR1 is SQVTM and CDR2 ANQGSEA. Unmatched junction bases numbered 4, after V lost 5 bases and J lost 6 bases.

The CDR3 coding sequence is TGCGCCAGCAGCTTGTCGGGGGGGCCCACCGGGGAGCTGTTTTTT. Its translation is CASSLSGGPTGELFF. This chain connects TRBV5-1 to TRBJ2-2; 8 bases fit TRBD2. The germline CDR1 and CDR2 sequences are SGHRS and YFSETQ. There are 15 residues in the CDR3. J lost 4 bases, V lost 1 base, and 3 bases had no gene match.

This clone has only a few counts. V and J are TRBV6-6 and TRBJ1-3, with TRBD1 matching 9 bases. The V and J ends lost 6 bases and 1 base, in that order; junction bases with no gene match: 4. Germline V CDR1 and CDR2: MNHNY, SVGAGI (reference sequence). The CDR3 runs 15 residues. CDR3 coding DNA: TGTGCCAGCAGGCAGACAGGGGGATCTGGAAACACCATATATTTT. This translates into CASRQTGGSGNTIYF.

The V call is TRBV5-1, the J call TRBJ2-2, with 8 positions matching TRBD1. The CDR3 contains 14 residues. V was pared by 4 bases and J by 7 bases, with 6 bases of the junction left unmatched. Looked up from germline, CDR1 is SGHRS and CDR2 is YFSETQ. In nucleotides, the CDR3 is TGCGCCAGCAGCCGAGACAGGGGTAGCGGGGAGCTGTTTTTT. It yields the protein CASSRDRGSGELFF.

The rearrangement uses TRBV19 and TRBJ2-5; possibly TRBD1 for D (5 bases). Trimming took off 7 bases at V and 5 bases at J, with 20 bases between the two ends. The length of the CDR3 is 15 residues. Germline values: CDR1 LNHDA, CDR2 SQIVND (reference sequence). In nucleotides, the CDR3 is TGTGCCAGTACCCAACCCCCCCCCAGGGCCGAGACCCAGTACTTC. Amino acid sequence: CASTQPPPRAETQYF.

The chain recombines TRBV11-3 with TRBJ2-1, with a tentative D call TRBD2 (5 bases). V was shortened by 5 bases and J by 0 bases, with 11 bases between the two germline ends. The CDR3 has 15 residues. Looked up from germline, CDR1 is SGHNT and CDR2 is YENEEA. Here the CDR3 reads CASSPPTSSYNEQFF. The DNA of the CDR3 is TGTGCCAGCAGCCCCCCCACTAGCTCCTACAATGAGCAGTTCTTC.

The chain uses TRBV11-3 and TRBJ1-1; maybe TRBD1 (6 bases). The CDR3 runs 15 residues. Per germline, CDR1 SGHNT and CDR2 YENEEA. Trimming shortened V by 5 bases and J by 1 base, and 14 bases separated the two germline ends. CDR3 coding DNA: TGTGCCAGCAGCAAGAGGGGGGGATCGAACACTGAAGCTTTCTTT. This gives the protein CASSKRGGSNTEAFF.

The chain couples TRBV28 to TRBJ1-5, with D unclear. Trimming shortened V by 2 bases and J by 12 bases, and 11 bases separated the two germline ends. The CDR3 length is 12 residues. From germline, CDR1 is MDHEN and CDR2 SYDVKM. The CDR3 reads CASSLGRCYQHF. The CDR3 DNA reads TGTGCCAGCAGTTTAGGGAGGTGTTACCAGCATTTT.

This clone was picked up one time. This chain connects TRBV11-3 to TRBJ2-1; no definite D call. This CDR3 has 12 residues. Germline CDR1 reads SGHNT; CDR2 reads YENEEA. Trimming removed 2 bases at V and 10 bases at J, with 9 bases between. In DNA, the CDR3 is TGTGCCAGCAGCTTAAGTAGTTACGAGCAGTTCTTC. This gives the protein CASSLSSYEQFF.

The chain links TRBV5-1 to TRBJ2-1; 8 bases are shared with TRBD2. CDR1 is SGHRS and CDR2 is YFSETQ in the germline V gene. This CDR3 has 15 residues. V lost 6 bases, J lost 4 bases, and 9 bases stayed unmatched. CDR3 loop: CASNPAGERYNEQFF. The CDR3 DNA is TGCGCCAGCAACCCAGCGGGAGAAAGGTACAATGAGCAGTTCTTC.

The chain is built from TRBV5-1 and TRBJ2-1, with TRBD2 as a possible D gene (6 bases). Trimming stripped 0 bases from V and 4 bases from J, with 11 bases between. This CDR3 is built from 15 residues. The germline V gene encodes CDR1 SGHRS and CDR2 YFSETQ. The DNA for the CDR3 is TGCGCCAGCAGCTTGGAGCGGGTAGAATACAATGAGCAGTTCTTC. Translated: CASSLERVEYNEQFF.

The chain uses TRBV5-1 and TRBJ1-5; D remains unclear. The V gene's germline CDR1 is SGHRS and CDR2 YFSETQ. This CDR3 region has 13 residues. Trimming cost V 0 bases and J 3 bases, with 4 bases left between them. This CDR3 is CASSLDFNQPQHF. The CDR3, as DNA: TGCGCCAGCAGCTTGGACTTCAATCAGCCCCAGCATTTT. The whole variable domain, remainder taken from reference TRBV5-1 and TRBJ1-5, is KAGVTQTPRYLIKTRGQQVTLSCSPISGHRSVSWYQQTPGQGLQFLFEYFSETQRNKGNFPGRFSGRQFSNSRSEMNVSTLELGDSALYLCASSLDFNQPQHFGDGTRLSIL.

The genes are TRBV27 and TRBJ1-1, with TRBD1 matching over 7 bases. V was clipped by 3 bases and J by 0 bases; unmatched bases: 1. The CDR3 contains 14 residues. Germline CDR1 MNHEY, CDR2 SMNVEV (reference sequence). CDR3 sequence: CASSLTGMNTEAFF. The CDR3 nucleotides read TGTGCCAGCAGTTTGACAGGGATGAACACTGAAGCTTTCTTT.

This clone was observed once. V and J are TRBV9 and TRBJ2-7, with TRBD2 identical over 10 bases. The CDR3 is made up of 16 amino acids. Trimming took 3 bases from V and 4 from J; bases not matched to a gene: 10. CDR1 is SGDLS, CDR2 YYNGEE, per germline. The CDR3 coding sequence is TGTGCCAGCAGCGGACTACCTAGCGGGAGCATTTACGAGCAGTACTTC. This encodes CASSGLPSGSIYEQYF.

The chain has TRBV21-1 and TRBJ2-2; TRBD2 is taken as the D call from the table, unchecked against the DNA. TRBV21-1 corresponds to a pseudogene. CDR3 length: 19 residues. CDR3 region: CASSKSGGRRGMNTGELFF. DNA of the CDR3: TGTGCCAGCAGCAAATCGGGCGGGAGGAGGGGTATGAACACCGGGGAGCTGTTTTTT.

The chain uses TRBV9 and TRBJ2-3; D may be TRBD2 (6 bases). The V end was cut by 6 bases, the J end by 1 base, with 18 bases between. The CDR3 has 16 amino acids. Germline V gives CDR1 SGDLS, CDR2 YYNGEE. The CDR3 DNA is TGTGCCAGCAACGTCGGAGGGAGCCGGGGCACAGATACGCAGTATTTT. This sequence encodes CASNVGGSRGTDTQYF.

This clone was recorded once. The chain recombines TRBV25-1 with TRBJ1-2; 10 bases map to TRBD1. Trimming at V came to 4 bases and at J to 8 bases, leaving 10 bases not matched to a gene. The CDR3 length is 15 residues. Germline V CDR1 and CDR2: MGHDK, SYGVNS. CDR3 in DNA: TGTGCCAGCAGTGGGCCGGGACAGGGGCACCGGGGCTACACCTTC. This codes for CASSGPGQGHRGYTF.

The rearrangement joins TRBV7-9 to TRBJ2-1, with 8 bases identical to TRBD2. With V trimmed by 5 bases and J by 4 bases, 7 bases remained unmatched. The CDR3 covers 15 residues. Germline CDR1 reads SEHNR; CDR2 reads FQNEAQ (reference sequence). Written as DNA, the CDR3 is TGTGCCAGCAGCGGGGGCAGCGGGAGATACAATGAGCAGTTCTTC. This encodes CASSGGSGRYNEQFF.

Details on this clone: The junction departs from germline at one end; a sequencing error may be responsible. V and J are TRBV5-6 and TRBJ2-4; 7 nucleotides line up with TRBD2. The CDR3 is 12 residues long. Germline CDR1 reads SGHDT; CDR2 reads YYEEEE. DNA of the CDR3: TGTGCCAGCAGCTTGGGGGCCCTGGGGGGGTCCTTC. Translating it yields CASSLGALGGSF.

This chain links TRBV29-1 with TRBJ1-1, with D tentatively TRBD1 (5 bases). Trimming cost V 6 bases and J 2 bases, with 25 bases left between them. CDR3 length equals 17 residues. Germline V lookup: CDR1 SQVTM, CDR2 ANQGSEA. In DNA form, the CDR3 reads TGCAGCGTCCGCCCGAGGCAGGGATCCGGGAGTAACACTGAAGCTTTCTTT. Translated, it gives CSVRPRQGSGSNTEAFF.